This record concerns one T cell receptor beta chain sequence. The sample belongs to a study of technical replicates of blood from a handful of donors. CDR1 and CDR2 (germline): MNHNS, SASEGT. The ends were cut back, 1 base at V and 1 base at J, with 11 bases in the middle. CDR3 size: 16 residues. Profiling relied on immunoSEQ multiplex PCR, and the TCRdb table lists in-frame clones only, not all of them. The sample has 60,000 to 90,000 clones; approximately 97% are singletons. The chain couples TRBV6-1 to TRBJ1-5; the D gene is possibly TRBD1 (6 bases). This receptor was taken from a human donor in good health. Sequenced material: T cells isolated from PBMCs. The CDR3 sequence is CASSEDTGGSNQPQHF. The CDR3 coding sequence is TGTGCCAGCAGTGAAGATACGGGGGGCAGCAATCAGCCCCAGCATTTT.